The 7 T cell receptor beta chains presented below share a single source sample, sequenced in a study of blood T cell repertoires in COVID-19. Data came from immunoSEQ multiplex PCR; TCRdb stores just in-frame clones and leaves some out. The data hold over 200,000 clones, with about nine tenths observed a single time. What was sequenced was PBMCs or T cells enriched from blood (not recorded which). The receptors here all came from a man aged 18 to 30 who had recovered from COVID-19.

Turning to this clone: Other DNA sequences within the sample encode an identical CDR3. CDR3 in amino acids: CASSLAGGSYEQYF. CDR3 nucleotide sequence: TGCGCCAGCAGCTTAGCGGGAGGCTCCTACGAGCAGTACTTC. The rearrangement links TRBV5-1 to TRBJ2-7, with TRBD2 matching 9 bases. Trimming cost V 2 bases and J 0 bases; bases outside gene matches: 0. Germline lookup yields CDR1 SGHRS and CDR2 YFSETQ. The CDR3 extends over 14 amino acids.

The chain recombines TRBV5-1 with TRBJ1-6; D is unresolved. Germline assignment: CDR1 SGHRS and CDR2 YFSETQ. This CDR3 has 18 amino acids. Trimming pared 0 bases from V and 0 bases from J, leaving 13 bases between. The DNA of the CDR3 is TGCGCCAGCAGCTTGGAGGGAGCAGGTAGCTCCTATAATTCACCCCTCCACTTT. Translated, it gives CASSLEGAGSSYNSPLHF. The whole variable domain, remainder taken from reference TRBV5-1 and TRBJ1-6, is KAGVTQTPRYLIKTRGQQVTLSCSPISGHRSVSWYQQTPGQGLQFLFEYFSETQRNKGNFPGRFSGRQFSNSRSEMNVSTLELGDSALYLCASSLEGAGSSYNSPLHFGNGTRLTVT.

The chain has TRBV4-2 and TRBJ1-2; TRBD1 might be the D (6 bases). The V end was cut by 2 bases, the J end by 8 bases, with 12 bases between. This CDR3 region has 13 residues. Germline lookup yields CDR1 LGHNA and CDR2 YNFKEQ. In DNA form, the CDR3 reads TGTGCCAGCAGCCAATGGGGGGGGCACGGCTACACCTTC. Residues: CASSQWGGHGYTF.

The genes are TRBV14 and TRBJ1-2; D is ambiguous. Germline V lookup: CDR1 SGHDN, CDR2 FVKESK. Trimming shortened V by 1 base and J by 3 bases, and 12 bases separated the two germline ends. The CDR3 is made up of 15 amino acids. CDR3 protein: CASSQVHSFDYGYTF. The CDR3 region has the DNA TGTGCCAGCAGCCAAGTACACAGTTTCGACTATGGCTACACCTTC.

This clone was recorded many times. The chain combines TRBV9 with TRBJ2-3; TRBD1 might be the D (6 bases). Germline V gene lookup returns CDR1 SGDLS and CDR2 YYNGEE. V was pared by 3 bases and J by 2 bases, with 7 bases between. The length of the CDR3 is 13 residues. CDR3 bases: TGTGCCAGCAGCGGGGACAACACAGATACGCAGTATTTT. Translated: CASSGDNTDTQYF.

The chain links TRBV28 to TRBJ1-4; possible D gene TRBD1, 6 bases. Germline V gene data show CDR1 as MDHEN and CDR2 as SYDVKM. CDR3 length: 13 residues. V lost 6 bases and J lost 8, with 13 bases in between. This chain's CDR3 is CASRTGTNEKLFF. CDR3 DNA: TGTGCCAGCAGGACCGGGACAAACGAAAAACTGTTTTTT.

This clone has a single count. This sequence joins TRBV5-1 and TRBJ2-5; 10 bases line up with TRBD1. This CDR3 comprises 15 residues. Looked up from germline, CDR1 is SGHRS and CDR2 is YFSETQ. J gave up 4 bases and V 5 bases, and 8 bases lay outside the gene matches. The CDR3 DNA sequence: TGCGCCAGCAGGCCCGGGACAGGGGCACCAGAGACCCAGTACTTC. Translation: CASRPGTGAPETQYF. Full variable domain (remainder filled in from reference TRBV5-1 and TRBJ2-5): KAGVTQTPRYLIKTRGQQVTLSCSPISGHRSVSWYQQTPGQGLQFLFEYFSETQRNKGNFPGRFSGRQFSNSRSEMNVSTLELGDSALYLCASRPGTGAPETQYFGPGTRLLVL.